The 25 T cell receptor beta chains below come from one sample, sequenced in a study of blood T cells in healthy people across ages. A J-beta primer mix and a sample-barcoded 5' primer were used in a second PCR of about 7 to 11 cycles. TCRdb re-called the 5' RACE reads with MiXCR, one entry per CDR3 protein. The repertoire includes about 500,000 distinct CDR3 sequences, around 24% of them detected once, and roughly 10% sits in the top ten. The same sample was also used in a study of T cells of mothers and their children.

Sequenced material: blood. These receptors all come from a boy aged 5 to 17 in good health.

The chain uses TRBV4-3 and TRBJ2-3; the match to TRBD1 covers 10 bases. Per the germline V gene, CDR1 is LGHNA and CDR2 is YSLEER. The length of the CDR3 is 16 residues. J was trimmed by 8 bases and V by 3 bases; bases with no gene match: 11. CDR3 in DNA: TGCGCCAGCAGCCATAGTAGACAGGGGGCCGGGGGTACGCAGTATTTT. Residues: CASSHSRQGAGGTQYF.

In its sample, this clonotype was seen many times. The genes are TRBV25-1 and TRBJ2-7; a possible D gene is TRBD2 (6 bases). V was trimmed by 5 bases and J by 0 bases, leaving 8 bases between them. Germline V CDR1 and CDR2: MGHDK, SYGVNS. The CDR3 covers 13 residues. CDR3 amino acids: CASSSGDSYEQYF. The DNA of the CDR3 is TGTGCCAGCAGTTCGGGGGACTCCTACGAGCAGTACTTC.

This clonotype was found a few times. The J gene is TRBJ2-2, the V gene TRBV4-3, with a weak D call TRBD2 (5 bases). Trimming left V 0 bases short and J 4 bases short, with 6 bases between. This CDR3 comprises 14 residues. Germline V gene sequence: CDR1 LGHNA, CDR2 YSLEER. The CDR3 reads CASSQDAGTGELFF. The CDR3 region has the DNA TGCGCCAGCAGCCAAGATGCGGGCACCGGGGAGCTGTTTTTT.

The rearrangement uses TRBV6-1 and TRBJ2-2; 12 nucleotides match TRBD2. Germline CDR1 and CDR2: MNHNS and SASEGT. The CDR3 is 16 amino acids. Germline trimming cut 3 bases from V and 9 bases from J; bases unmatched to any gene: 8. The CDR3 DNA follows: TGTGCCAGCAGTGAGACTAGCGGGAGATGGAAAAGGGAGCTGTTTTTT. This codes for CASSETSGRWKRELFF.

This clonotype appeared many times. The rearrangement uses TRBV5-1 and TRBJ2-7; D is tentatively TRBD1 or TRBD2 (5 bases each). The CDR3 is 15 residues long. V was trimmed by 0 bases and J by 0 bases, leaving 10 bases between them. Per germline, CDR1 SGHRS and CDR2 YFSETQ. CDR3 residues: CASSLGDGTSYEQYF. As DNA, the CDR3 is TGCGCCAGCAGCTTGGGGGACGGGACCTCCTACGAGCAGTACTTC.

This clonotype was detected a few times. This chain joins TRBV9 and TRBJ1-1; no definite D call. The CDR3 extends over 13 amino acids. Germline CDR1 reads SGDLS; CDR2 reads YYNGEE. With 0 bases removed from V and 2 bases from J, the gap between germline ends came to 5 bases. The CDR3 reads CASSVDVNTEAFF. In DNA form, the CDR3 reads TGTGCCAGCAGCGTAGACGTCAACACTGAAGCTTTCTTT.

The gene calls are TRBV28 and TRBJ1-4; 10 bases match TRBD1. Germline V gene data show CDR1 as MDHEN and CDR2 as SYDVKM. The CDR3 loop spans 17 amino acids. V gave up 5 bases and J gave up 4 bases; unmatched junction bases: 10. The chain's CDR3 is CASSAPGQGTINEKLFF. Written as DNA, the CDR3 is TGTGCCAGCAGTGCCCCGGGACAGGGGACCATTAATGAAAAACTGTTTTTT. Full variable domain (rest looked up from reference TRBV28 and TRBJ1-4): DVKVTQSSRYLVKRTGEKVFLECVQDMDHENMFWYRQDPGLGLRLIYFSYDVKMKEKGDIPEGYSVSREKKERFSLILESASTNQTSMYLCASSAPGQGTINEKLFFGSGTQLSVL.

The chain links TRBV6-6 to TRBJ2-5, with 10 bases lining up with TRBD2. The trim removed 0 bases at V and 7 bases at J, leaving 8 bases unmatched. Germline values: CDR1 MNHNY, CDR2 SVGAGI (reference sequence). The CDR3 is made up of 16 amino acids. The CDR3 loop reads CASSYSPGTSVGTQYF. The CDR3 DNA reads TGTGCCAGCAGTTACTCCCCCGGGACTAGCGTCGGGACCCAGTACTTC.

This chain connects TRBV5-1 to TRBJ2-7; D gene ambiguous. There are 11 residues in the CDR3. Per the germline V gene, CDR1 is SGHRS and CDR2 is YFSETQ. V was clipped by 0 bases and J by 10 bases, with 8 bases between them. Here the CDR3 DNA reads TGCGCCAGCAGCTTGGAGTCGGTCCAGTACTTC. Protein product: CASSLESVQYF.

The chain recombines TRBV27 with TRBJ2-1; TRBD1 aligns across 11 bases. J lost 8 bases, V lost 5 bases, and 5 bases had no gene match. The CDR3 runs to 14 residues. Germline CDR1 and CDR2: MNHEY and SMNVEV (reference sequence). The CDR3 nucleotides are TGTGCCAGCAGTCCCGGACAGGGGGCCTATGAGCAGTTCTTC. Its translation is CASSPGQGAYEQFF.

This clonotype was observed a handful of times. The chain combines TRBV2 with TRBJ1-3; unclear D gene. With 1 base removed from V and 3 bases from J, the gap between germline ends came to 10 bases. Germline loops: CDR1 SNHLY, CDR2 FYNNEI. This CDR3 contains 15 residues. DNA of the CDR3: TGTGCCAGCAGTGAAGGTAACAGACGTGGAAACACCATATATTTT. Its protein product is CASSEGNRRGNTIYF.

The chain combines TRBV5-4 with TRBJ2-2, with TRBD1 matching 9 bases. Germline loops: CDR1 SGHNT, CDR2 YYREEE (reference sequence). V was pared by 2 bases and J by 6 bases, with 8 bases of the junction left unmatched. This CDR3 comprises 16 residues. CDR3 nucleotide sequence: TGTGCCAGCAGCTTTCGGGGACAGGGTTTGCCCGGGGAGCTGTTTTTT. This gives the protein CASSFRGQGLPGELFF.

This clonotype was observed many times. The V and J genes are TRBV20-1 and TRBJ1-2, with a tentative D call TRBD1 (5 bases). V lost 0 bases, J lost 6 bases, and 17 bases lay in between. Germline CDR1 and CDR2: DFQATT and SNEGSKA (reference sequence). The CDR3 extends over 15 amino acids. CDR3 in amino acids: CSARDDPRESDGYTF. In nucleotides, the CDR3 is TGCAGTGCTAGAGATGACCCCAGGGAATCGGATGGCTACACCTTC.

The table lists this clonotype with a few counts. The genes are TRBV20-1 and TRBJ2-7, with 10 bases that match TRBD2. The germline V gene has CDR1 DFQATT and CDR2 SNEGSKA (reference sequence). Trimming cost V 0 bases and J 5 bases; bases outside gene matches: 13. The CDR3 length is 17 residues. The CDR3 bases are TGCAGTGCTAGAGAAACTTTAGAACTAGCGGGGTTGAACGAGCAGTACTTC. Protein product: CSARETLELAGLNEQYF.

The chain combines TRBV4-1 with TRBJ2-1; D gene ambiguous. The CDR3 totals 16 residues. CDR1 MGHRA and CDR2 YSYEKL come from the germline V gene. V was shortened by 0 bases and J by 2 bases, with 11 bases between the two germline ends. The CDR3 loop is CASSQESAATYNEQFF. The CDR3 DNA sequence: TGCGCCAGCAGCCAAGAGAGCGCTGCCACCTACAATGAGCAGTTCTTC.

This clonotype was detected only a few times. This rearrangement joins TRBV5-1 to TRBJ1-3; no reliable D call. Between the trimmed V and J ends, which lost 5 bases and 0 bases, there was a span of 9 bases. This CDR3 is built from 14 residues. The germline CDR1 and CDR2 sequences are SGHRS and YFSETQ. The DNA of the CDR3 is TGCGCCAGCAGAGACGTCCGCTCTGGAAACACCATATATTTT. Its protein is CASRDVRSGNTIYF.

The rearrangement joins TRBV2 to TRBJ2-7; 7 bases are a match to TRBD1. The CDR3 is 15 amino acids. The V gene end was trimmed by 0 bases and the J gene end by 4 bases; junction bases not matched to a gene: 6. In germline, CDR1 is SNHLY, CDR2 FYNNEI. CDR3 nucleotides: TGTGCCAGCAGTGAAGCCGGGACAGCTTCATACGAGCAGTACTTC. Amino acid sequence: CASSEAGTASYEQYF.

The chain carries TRBV5-1 and TRBJ1-1; no firm D call. Trimming pared 0 bases from V and 5 bases from J, leaving 11 bases between. Germline values: CDR1 SGHRS, CDR2 YFSETQ. This CDR3 spans 14 amino acids. DNA for the CDR3: TGCGCCAGCAGCTTGGTGATCGGGCGTACTGAAGCTTTCTTT. As protein: CASSLVIGRTEAFF.

V is TRBV7-8 and J is TRBJ2-7, with 14 bases matching TRBD2. The CDR3 contains 17 residues. CDR1 is SGHVS, CDR2 FQNEAQ, per germline. Unmatched junction bases numbered 9, after V lost 5 bases and J lost 3 bases. The CDR3 region is CASSPMEGLAGVYEQYF. The CDR3 nucleotides are TGTGCCAGCAGCCCCATGGAGGGACTAGCGGGAGTCTACGAGCAGTACTTC.

The chain combines TRBV7-2 with TRBJ2-3; 8 positions agree with TRBD2. Germline CDR1 reads SGHTA; CDR2 reads FQGNSA. Trimming at V came to 5 bases and at J to 5 bases, leaving 9 bases not matched to a gene. The CDR3 covers 15 residues. CDR3 in DNA: TGTGCCAGCAGCCCCCGGGGGGGAACGGGAGATACGCAGTATTTT. Translating it yields CASSPRGGTGDTQYF.

This clonotype has just a few counts. CDR3 bases: TGTGCCAGCAGTTCGGGGCTAGCGGGAGCTCGGGAGCAGTTCTTC. Translating it yields CASSSGLAGAREQFF. The rearrangement joins TRBV27 to TRBJ2-1; 10 bases are a match to TRBD2. After removal of 4 bases from V and 10 bases from J, the junction contained 10 bases not matched to a gene. This CDR3 has 15 residues. Per germline, CDR1 MNHEY and CDR2 SMNVEV (reference sequence).

Only a few counts were recorded for this clonotype. The chain is built from TRBV7-6 and TRBJ2-1; 12 nucleotides agree with TRBD2. CDR3 length: 15 residues. Trimming cost V 1 base and J 10 bases; bases outside gene matches: 5. In germline, CDR1 is SGHVS, CDR2 FNYEAQ. DNA of the CDR3: TGTGCCAGCAGCTTAGTATTAGGACTAGCGGGGGAGCAGTTCTTC. As protein: CASSLVLGLAGEQFF.

This clonotype was seen repeatedly, ten times or more. This chain connects TRBV10-3 to TRBJ2-5; D assignment may be TRBD1 or TRBD2 (5 bases each). In germline, CDR1 is ENHRY, CDR2 SYGVKD. The V gene lost 8 bases and the J gene lost 5 bases, with 15 bases spanning the gap. The CDR3 has 13 residues. DNA of the CDR3: TGTGCCATCCGTGGGGCTAGCACGGAGACCCAGTACTTC. Residues: CAIRGASTETQYF.

Turning to this clonotype: Mismatch with germline at one junction end may stem from a read error. This rearrangement joins TRBV28 to TRBJ2-4; D uncertain. The CDR3 consists of 17 residues. Germline V gene data show CDR1 as MDHEN and CDR2 as SYDVKM. The CDR3 DNA sequence: TGTGCCTGCAGTTTATACACGAAACCGAGAGCCAAAAACATTCAGTACTTC. Translating gives CACSLYTKPRAKNIQYF.

J is TRBJ1-2 and V is TRBV9; no reliable D call. The CDR3 is made up of 12 amino acids. Germline CDR1 and CDR2: SGDLS and YYNGEE. The V end lost 3 bases, the J end lost 5 bases, and 8 bases lay between the germline ends. CDR3 loop: CASSAQRYGYTF. In nucleotides, the CDR3 is TGTGCCAGCAGCGCCCAGAGGTATGGCTACACCTTC. The whole variable domain, remainder taken from reference TRBV9 and TRBJ1-2, is DSGVTQTPKHLITATGQRVTLRCSPRSGDLSVYWYQQSLDQGLQFLIQYYNGEERAKGNILERFSAQQFPDLHSELNLSSLELGDSALYFCASSAQRYGYTFGSGTRLTVV.